This T cell receptor (beta chain) was recorded in a study of blood T cell repertoires in COVID-19. Across the study: Whether acute or convalescent, the COVID-19 samples came from the United States, Italy and Spain. From T cells, B-cell-depleted T cells, or PBMCs came the material, which was cDNA or gDNA.

Authors' data handling: By means of reference gene primer amplification, nucleated cell counts were estimated. Using immunoSEQ multiplex PCR, the repertoire was profiled, and TCRdb retains in-frame clones only, with some absent. V and J calls and clone size follow that table, whereas D and trimming were derived from the DNA. The sample includes fewer than 120,000 clones, roughly nine tenths of them seen just once. CDR1 and CDR2 (germline): SGHAT, FQNNGV. V dropped 4 bases and J dropped 6; count of bases not matched to a gene: 13. The CDR3 is 17 amino acids. Sequencing used peripheral blood. This TCR was sampled from a human donor in a cohort sampled during active COVID-19. V gene TRBV11-2 combines with J gene TRBJ2-1; 9 bases are shared with TRBD1. CDR3 protein: CASSSKHGTGSINEQFF. In DNA form, the CDR3 reads TGTGCCAGCAGCTCCAAACACGGGACAGGGTCCATCAATGAGCAGTTCTTC.